Many counts were recorded for the clone carrying this T cell receptor (beta chain). The data were obtained in a study of immune characterization of retroperitoneal liposarcoma. Per germline, CDR1 MNHNS and CDR2 SASEGT. The CDR3 is made up of 11 amino acids. The ends were cut back, 6 bases at V and 8 bases at J, with 10 bases in the middle. TCRdb redid the calling of the PCR reads with MiXCR, one entry per CDR3 protein. The sample contains about 9,700 distinct CDR3 sequences, roughly a quarter of which appear only once. This TCR derives from a female donor with retroperitoneal liposarcoma. Sample: tumor tissue. J is TRBJ1-2 and V is TRBV6-1, with D unclear. CDR3 amino acids: CASRIGNGYTF. CDR3 in DNA: TGTGCCAGCAGGATAGGGAACGGCTACACCTTC.